The subject of this entry is one T cell receptor beta chain. Its cognate antigen has yet to be identified. No base quality values were provided; no much bigger clone lies one nucleotide off. The germline V gene gives CDR1 as MNHEY and CDR2 as SVGEGT. Unmatched junction bases come to 7, with V trimmed by 2 bases and J by 0 bases. The CDR3 covers 16 residues, taking in both the cysteine and the phenylalanine. Of all the DNA, just the CDR3 is kept, 48 bases in frame from base 1. Collaborating institutions collected whole blood in K2EDTA tubes following their own protocols. For TCRbeta analysis, collaborators shipped samples in one of three forms: frozen whole blood, isolated PBMCs, or DNA extracted from either of those sample types. The entry originates in a study of blood T cell repertoires in COVID-19 (TCRdb year 2020). In terms of the full investigation: The collaborator samples originated in the United States, Italy and Spain and spanned the acute and convalescent phases of COVID-19. The prospective study material was composed of cDNA or gDNA derived from T cells, B-cell-depleted T cells, or PBMCs. Deeply sampled blood TCRbeta repertoires from subjects exposed to, actively infected with, or recovered from COVID-19 were included in the dataset. A freely available public database, intended as a resource for researchers studying the immune response to SARS-CoV-2, is where the repertoires were released. The samples were drawn from the first 160 participants of the ongoing ImmuneRACE study and from roughly 1,300 subjects provided by 6 global collaborators. The sample metadata nearly always contained a de-identified subject ID, COVID-19 status, age in years and sex. Where HLA class I and class II types were available, the types were taken from metadata supplied by the sample provider, not from assay-based typing. What the work shows at the level of the full study, not this receptor alone: Clinical and demographic metadata were provided uncurated, with the amount varying by source and participant.

TCRbeta CDR3 regions were amplified from genomic DNA using the immunoSEQ Assay, a bias-controlled multiplex PCR. The published analysis was carried out like this. The number of nucleated cells in each sample was estimated by amplification of reference gene primers within the assay. To quantify the absolute abundance of each unique TCRbeta CDR3 rearrangement, sequence reads were collapsed and filtered. Productive Simpson clonality was computed per sample as the square root of Simpson's diversity index over productive rearrangements. What TCRdb holds here is the immuneACCESS table cut down to in-frame rearrangements. Part of the clones is not present; checked against another copy, under half of the missing clones reflect an unresolved V gene, and the others are unexplained. That table furnishes V, J and clone size, whereas the DNA furnished D and trimming. The sample table lists over 75,000 clones, approximately 80% of them with a count of one. 20% to 25% of the sample rests with the top ten.

The rearrangement joined TRBV6-2 or TRBV6-3 to TRBJ2-7; 7 bases in the middle match TRBD1. Sequencing used peripheral blood. The source of this sequence is a woman in her forties or fifties with acute or convalescent COVID-19. Here the CDR3 is given as CASSYRGQSNSYEQYF. The DNA reads as follows: TGTGCCAGCAGTTACAGGGGACAGTCTAACTCCTACGAGCAGTACTTC.